This record covers a single T cell receptor beta chain. Alongside a J-beta primer mix, a sample-barcoded 5' primer served in a second PCR lasting about 6 to 11 cycles. TCRdb re-derived calls from the 5' RACE reads in MiXCR, one entry per CDR3 protein. There are around 1,900,000 distinct CDR3 sequences in the sample; about 39% occur only once, and under 25% lies in the top ten. Germline CDR1 reads LNHNV; CDR2 reads YYDKDF (reference sequence). The CDR3 spans 16 residues. V was trimmed by 1 base and J by 7 bases, leaving 17 bases between them. The data were obtained in a study of blood T cells in healthy people across ages. Healthy Caucasians from Russia aged roughly 6 to 100 served as donors. Researchers collected 7.5 to 10 milliliters of peripheral blood from every single donor.

V gene TRBV15 combines with J gene TRBJ2-1, with a weak D call TRBD2 (7 bases). This receptor was obtained from a human donor in good health. The material sequenced was blood. The CDR3 here is CATSRGIAGAGNEQFF. Written as DNA, the CDR3 is TGTGCCACCAGCAGAGGAATCGCGGGGGCGGGAAATGAGCAGTTCTTC. Variable domain in full (rest from reference TRBV15 and TRBJ2-1): DAMVIQNPRYQVTQFGKPVTLSCSQTLNHNVMYWYQQKSSQAPKLLFHYYDKDFNNEADTPDNFQSRRPNTSFCFLDIRSPGLGDTAMYLCATSRGIAGAGNEQFFGPGTRLTVL.